This T cell receptor (beta chain) was sequenced for a study of CD8+ T cells in alopecia areata. Germline CDR1 and CDR2: SQVTM and ANQGSEA. The CDR3 extends over 11 amino acids. The V end was cut by 6 bases, the J end by 5 bases, with 10 bases between. Documented treatment: oral pan-JAK inhibitor, 5-10 mg twice daily. This clone showed up just once. RNA extraction and reverse transcription yielded cDNA as sequencing template. Repertoires were generated with immunoSEQ multiplex PCR, while TCRdb's copy carries only in-frame clones and drops some. There are roughly 190,000 clones in the sample; around 64% occur only once, and about 1.3% lies in the top ten.

This clonotype originated in a human donor with alopecia areata. The input for sequencing was CD4+ T cells sorted from blood, taken between weeks 47 and 50, from a patient treated with tofacitinib. This rearrangement joins TRBV29-1 to TRBJ2-5; D unclear. Written as DNA, the CDR3 is TGCAGCGTCAACGGGTGGGAGACCCAGTACTTC. Protein sequence: CSVNGWETQYF.